The text below deals with one T cell receptor beta chain. The data originate from a study of OX40 agonist ivuxolimab in advanced cancers. The method was immunoSEQ multiplex PCR; TCRdb's version includes in-frame clones alone and lacks a portion of them. There are tens of thousands of clones in the sample; about nine tenths occur only once, and 15% to 20% lies in the top ten. This clonotype originated in an adult with an advanced solid tumor such as melanoma, head and neck, liver or kidney cancer. The sequences come from CD4+ or CD8+ T cells sorted from blood, collected in a trial of the OX40 agonist ivuxolimab.

CDR3 DNA sequence: TGTGCCAGCAGCTTAGTACAGGTCCCCTACAATGAGCAGTTCTTC. Its translation: CASSLVQVPYNEQFF. The chain couples TRBV11-3 to TRBJ2-1, with D tentatively TRBD1 (5 bases). CDR1 and CDR2 (germline): SGHNT, YENEEA. The CDR3 is made up of 15 amino acids. V lost 1 base, J lost 2 bases, and 9 bases lay in between.